This paragraph reports one T cell receptor beta chain. Its antigen is unidentified. The sample is drawn from a study of blood T cells in healthy people across ages. Study outcomes and limitations: Researchers deemed the diversity estimates from one million T cells underestimates. A greater number of naive CD4+ cells and higher diversity distinguished long-lived donors from aged donors.

Together with a sample-barcoded 5' primer, a J-beta primer mix was included in a second PCR lasting roughly 6 to 12 cycles. TCRdb analysed the 5' RACE reads with MiXCR anew, one entry per CDR3 protein. Of 1.5 million to 2 million distinct CDR3 sequences in the sample, just under 50% are singletons; the top ten hold over 2%. Peripheral blood, roughly 11 milliliters per donor, was collected. The sequence derives from a woman aged 40-49 years in good health. The sequencing sample was made of blood.

CDR3 sequence reads: CATSDPGGSSYEQYF. CDR3 DNA: TGTGCCACCAGTGATCCAGGGGGAAGCTCCTACGAGCAGTACTTC. The V call is TRBV24-1, the J call TRBJ2-7, with 7 bases matching TRBD1. This CDR3 contains 15 residues. The V gene's germline CDR1 is KGHDR and CDR2 SFDVKD. V lost 3 bases, J lost 0 bases, and 4 bases stayed unmatched.